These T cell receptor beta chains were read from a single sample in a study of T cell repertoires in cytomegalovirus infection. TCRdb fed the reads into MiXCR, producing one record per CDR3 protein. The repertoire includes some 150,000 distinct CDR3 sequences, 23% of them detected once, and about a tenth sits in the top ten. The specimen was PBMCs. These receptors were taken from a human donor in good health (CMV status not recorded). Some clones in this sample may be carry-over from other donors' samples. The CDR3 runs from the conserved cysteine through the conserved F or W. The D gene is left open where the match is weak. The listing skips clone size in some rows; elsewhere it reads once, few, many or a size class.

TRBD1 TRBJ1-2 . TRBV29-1 CSVRDRAANYGYTF TGCAGCGTCCGGGACAGAGCCGCTAACTATGGCTACACCTTC
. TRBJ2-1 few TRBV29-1 CSVEEGGGLSRLF TGCAGCGTTGAAGAAGGGGGAGGCTTGAGCAGGCTCTTC
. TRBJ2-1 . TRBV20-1 CSARLVSSYNEQFF TGCAGTGCCCGTCTCGTGAGCTCCTACAATGAGCAGTTCTTC
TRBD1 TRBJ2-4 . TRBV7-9 CASNPGTGLNIQYF TGTGCCAGCAATCCGGGGACAGGGTTGAACATTCAGTACTTC
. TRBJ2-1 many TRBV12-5 CASGDTFLYNEQFF TGTGCTAGTGGCGACACCTTCCTCTACAATGAGCAGTTCTTC
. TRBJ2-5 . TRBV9 CASSAHSGGRRETQYF TGTGCCAGCAGCGCTCACTCCGGAGGACGTCGGGAGACCCAGTACTTC
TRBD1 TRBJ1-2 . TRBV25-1 CASSAPDRGGYGYTF TGTGCCAGCAGTGCTCCGGACAGGGGCGGATATGGCTACACCTTC
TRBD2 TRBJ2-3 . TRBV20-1 CSARWSSGGSADTQYF TGCAGTGCTAGGTGGTCTTCGGGGGGTTCTGCAGATACGCAGTATTTT
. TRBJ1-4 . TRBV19 CASAPVVGINEKLFF TGTGCCAGTGCACCGGTAGTGGGAATTAATGAAAAACTGTTTTTT
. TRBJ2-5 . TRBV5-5 CASSLGLREQETQYF TGTGCCAGCAGCTTGGGGCTGCGGGAACAAGAGACCCAGTACTTC
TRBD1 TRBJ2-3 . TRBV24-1 CATSLPSGQTHTDTQYF TGTGCCACCAGTCTCCCGTCGGGACAGACCCACACAGATACGCAGTATTTT
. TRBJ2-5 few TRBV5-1 CASSQGIQETQYF TGCGCCAGCAGCCAGGGGATTCAAGAGACCCAGTACTTC
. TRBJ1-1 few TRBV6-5 CASSYQNQGNTEAFF TGTGCCAGCAGTTACCAGAATCAGGGGAACACTGAAGCTTTCTTT
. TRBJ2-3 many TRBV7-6 CASSLASTDTQYF TGTGCCAGTAGTCTAGCGAGCACAGATACGCAGTATTTT
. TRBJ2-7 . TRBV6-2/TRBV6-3 CASGSGLNPYEQYF TGTGCCAGCGGGAGCGGACTTAATCCCTACGAGCAGTACTTC
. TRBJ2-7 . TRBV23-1 CASSHPPGGYEQCF TGCGCCAGCAGTCACCCACCTGGCGGCTACGAGCAGTGCTTC
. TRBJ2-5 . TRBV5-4 CASSYGLGQETQYF TGTGCCAGCAGCTATGGACTGGGTCAAGAGACCCAGTACTTC
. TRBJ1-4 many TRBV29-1 CSAEVSFSKSGEKLFF TGCAGCGCCGAAGTGAGCTTTTCGAAATCGGGCGAAAAACTGTTTTTT
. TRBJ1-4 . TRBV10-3 CAISTDSGNEKLFF TGTGCCATCAGTACCGACAGTGGAAATGAAAAACTGTTTTTT
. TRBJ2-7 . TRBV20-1 CSARGLRSREQYF TGCAGTGCTAGGGGACTTCGATCTCGCGAGCAGTACTTC
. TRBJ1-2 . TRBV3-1 CASSQEAGNYGYTF TGTGCCAGCAGCCAAGAAGCAGGGAACTATGGCTACACCTTC
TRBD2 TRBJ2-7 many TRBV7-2 CASSVLTSGPYEQYF TGTGCCAGCAGCGTGTTGACTAGCGGGCCTTACGAGCAGTACTTC
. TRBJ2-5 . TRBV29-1 CSVSTGPETQYF TGCAGCGTTTCCACAGGCCCCGAGACCCAGTACTTC
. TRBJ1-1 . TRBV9 CASSVSRATEAFF TGTGCCAGCAGCGTAAGCAGGGCCACTGAAGCTTTCTTT
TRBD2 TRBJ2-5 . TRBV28 CASSLSLAGQRETQYF TGTGCCAGCAGTTTATCACTAGCGGGACAGAGGGAGACCCAGTACTTC
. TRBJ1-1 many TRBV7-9 CASSLVGGPTEAFF TGTGCCAGCAGCCTAGTGGGGGGCCCTACTGAAGCTTTCTTT
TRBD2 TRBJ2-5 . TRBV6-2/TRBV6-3 CASSTIGRAMETQYF TGTGCCAGCAGCACAATCGGGAGGGCCATGGAGACCCAGTACTTC
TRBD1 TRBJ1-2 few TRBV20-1 CSARDRQGGYGYTF TGCAGTGCTAGAGACCGACAGGGCGGGTATGGCTACACCTTC
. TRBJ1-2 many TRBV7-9 CASSLAPDPYGYTF TGTGCCAGCAGCTTAGCCCCGGACCCGTATGGCTACACCTTC
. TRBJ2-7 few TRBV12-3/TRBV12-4 CASSLHPYEQYF TGTGCCAGCAGTTTACATCCGTACGAGCAGTACTTC
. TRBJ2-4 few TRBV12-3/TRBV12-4 CASSLRGRTKNIQYF TGTGCCAGCAGTTTAAGGGGCAGGACCAAAAACATTCAGTACTTC
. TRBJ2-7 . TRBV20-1 CSARDWARSSYEQYF TGCAGTGCTAGAGATTGGGCCCGGTCCTCCTACGAGCAGTACTTC
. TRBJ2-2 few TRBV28 CASKRGANTGELFF TGTGCCAGCAAACGGGGCGCGAACACCGGGGAGCTGTTTTTT
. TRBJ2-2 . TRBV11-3 CASSYKAGANTGELFF TGTGCCAGCAGCTATAAGGCAGGGGCGAACACCGGGGAGCTGTTTTTT
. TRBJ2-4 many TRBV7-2 CASSLGDSSNIQYF TGTGCCAGCAGCCTCGGGGACTCCTCGAACATTCAGTACTTC
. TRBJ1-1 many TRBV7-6 CASSSQDYTEAFF TGTGCCAGCAGCTCACAGGATTACACTGAAGCTTTCTTT
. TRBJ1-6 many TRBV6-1 CASSEWTDFLPLHF TGTGCCAGCAGTGAATGGACGGACTTCTTACCCCTCCACTTT
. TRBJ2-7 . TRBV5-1 CASSLAPLDGPYEQYF TGCGCCAGCAGCTTGGCCCCTCTAGACGGCCCCTACGAGCAGTACTTC
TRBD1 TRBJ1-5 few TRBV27 CASSADRGPNNQPQHF TGTGCCAGCAGTGCCGACAGGGGGCCTAACAATCAGCCCCAGCATTTT
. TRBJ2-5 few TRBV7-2 CASSLSGHGETQYF TGTGCCAGCAGCTTATCAGGGCACGGGGAGACCCAGTACTTC
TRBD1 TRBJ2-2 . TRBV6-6 CASRDRENTGELFF TGTGCCAGCAGGGACAGGGAGAACACCGGGGAGCTGTTTTTT
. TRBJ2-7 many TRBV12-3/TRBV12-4 CASSLSFADYEQYF TGTGCCAGCAGTTTAAGCTTCGCTGACTACGAGCAGTACTTC
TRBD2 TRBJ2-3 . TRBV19 CASGSGGTDTQYF TGTGCCAGTGGTAGCGGGGGAACAGATACGCAGTATTTT
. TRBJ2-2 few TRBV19 CASNRTPNTGELFF TGTGCCAGTAACAGGACTCCAAACACCGGGGAGCTGTTTTTT
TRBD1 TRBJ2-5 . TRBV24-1 CATSDLGQGQETQYF TGTGCCACCAGTGACCTGGGACAGGGCCAAGAGACCCAGTACTTC